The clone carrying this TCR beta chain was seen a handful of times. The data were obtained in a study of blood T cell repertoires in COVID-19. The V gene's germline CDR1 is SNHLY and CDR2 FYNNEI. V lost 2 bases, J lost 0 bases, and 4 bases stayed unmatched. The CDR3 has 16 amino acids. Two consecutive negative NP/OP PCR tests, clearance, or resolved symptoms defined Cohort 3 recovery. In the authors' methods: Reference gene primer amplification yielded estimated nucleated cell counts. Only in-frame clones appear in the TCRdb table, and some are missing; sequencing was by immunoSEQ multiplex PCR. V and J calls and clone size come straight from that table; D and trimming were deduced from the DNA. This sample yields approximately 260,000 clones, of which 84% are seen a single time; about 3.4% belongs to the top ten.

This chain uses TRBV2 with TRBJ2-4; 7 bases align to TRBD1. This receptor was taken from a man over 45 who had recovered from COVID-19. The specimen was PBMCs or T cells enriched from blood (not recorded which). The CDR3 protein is CASSELTGRAKNIQYF. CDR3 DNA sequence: TGTGCCAGCAGTGAATTGACAGGGAGAGCCAAAAACATTCAGTACTTC.